This T cell receptor (beta chain) was observed in a study of cytomegalovirus exposure and HLA in healthy donors. Broader study findings: A highly shared variant cluster was judged a likely technical artifact. Other equally common chains were less clonally expanded than HLA-associated TCR beta chains, a later analysis showed.

The V and J ends lost 8 bases and 1 base respectively, with 11 bases between them. Looked up from germline, CDR1 is LNHNV and CDR2 is YYDKDF (reference sequence). CDR3 size: 13 residues. Primers for the PCR totalled 60 Vbeta and 13 Jbeta. Generated by immunoSEQ multiplex PCR, the TCRdb table keeps only in-frame clones and is missing some. In the table there are around 140,000 clones, about 9.1% of which are singletons. As for this clone: Its target is unknown.

V and J are TRBV15 and TRBJ2-5; maybe TRBD2 (5 bases). The receptor was derived from a woman aged 40 to 50 in good health and CMV-seropositive. Sequencing was performed on PBMCs. In nucleotides, the CDR3 is TGTGCCACCTTAGCGAAAAGCCAAGAGACCCAGTACTTC. This translates into CATLAKSQETQYF.